The 29 T cell receptor beta chains below were found in one sample sequenced in a study of regulatory T cells in long-lasting Graves disease. Specified time point: newly diagnosed GD, antithyroid drugs for less than 3 months. Scientists built the TCR library using RNA that was extracted from PBMCs. In building TCR beta libraries, iRepertoire HTBI primers were used together with Arm-PCR of CDR3 regions. Using its own MiXCR run on the multiplex PCR reads, TCRdb lists one record per CDR3 protein. The table includes a few hundred thousand distinct CDR3 sequences, approximately 16% detected once. These records were also assigned to another study, of T cells in Graves' hyperthyroidism and ophthalmopathy.

The material sequenced was peripheral blood mononuclear cells (PBMCs), taken at new diagnosis, from a patient treated with antithyroid drugs. These receptors were collected from a man aged 40-49 years with Graves disease.

This clonotype came up a few times. CDR3 bases: TGTGCCAGTAGGGTAGGGTTGAACACCGGGGAGCTGTTTTTT. Translating gives CASRVGLNTGELFF. The J gene is TRBJ2-2, the V gene TRBV19; D gene ambiguous. Trimming removed 6 bases at V and 1 base at J, with 9 bases between. The CDR3 spans 14 residues. Germline CDR1 LNHDA, CDR2 SQIVND (reference sequence).

The rearrangement uses TRBV6-1 and TRBJ1-5; TRBD1 aligns across 7 bases. Germline CDR1 and CDR2: MNHNS and SASEGT. Unmatched junction bases numbered 4, after V lost 6 bases and J lost 2 bases. This CDR3 comprises 14 residues. CDR3 sequence reads: CASRETGRNQPQHF. The CDR3 DNA reads as TGTGCCAGCAGAGAGACAGGGCGCAATCAGCCCCAGCATTTT.

The chain carries TRBV2 and TRBJ2-3; 12 bases align to TRBD2. Germline values: CDR1 SNHLY, CDR2 FYNNEI. The CDR3 sequence is 16 residues long. The junction had 7 bases not matched to a gene; V was cut back by 5 bases and J by 4 bases. The CDR3 nucleotides read TGTGCCAGCAGTACTAGACTAGCGGGGGTCCCAGATACGCAGTATTTT. Protein: CASSTRLAGVPDTQYF.

This clonotype was recorded at least ten times. The rearrangement joins TRBV6-9 to TRBJ2-7; a weak D match, TRBD1 (5 bases). The CDR3 runs to 17 residues. CDR1 is MNHGY and CDR2 is SVAAGI in the germline V gene. The germline V and J ends were trimmed by 3 bases and 0 bases, with 18 bases remaining between them. The CDR3 reads CASSYSRVGASSYEQYF. CDR3 sequence (DNA): TGTGCCAGCAGTTACTCCAGGGTTGGGGCAAGCTCCTACGAGCAGTACTTC.

The gene calls are TRBV19 and TRBJ1-4; no firm D call. The germline gives CDR1 LNHDA, CDR2 SQIVND (reference sequence). V shed 8 bases and J shed 8 bases, with 9 bases lying between them. The CDR3 consists of 11 residues. CDR3 residues: CASARQEKLFF. CDR3 nucleotides: TGTGCCAGTGCACGGCAGGAAAAACTGTTTTTT.

Many counts were recorded for this clonotype. The J gene is TRBJ1-6, the V gene TRBV5-8, with D possibly matching TRBD1 (5 bases). The V end was cut by 2 bases, the J end by 8 bases, with 8 bases between. This CDR3 is built from 13 residues. Germline loops: CDR1 SGHTS, CDR2 YDEGEE. The CDR3 DNA reads TGTGCCAGCAGCTTCAGGGCTGATTCACCCCTCCACTTT. This translates into CASSFRADSPLHF.

At least ten counts were recorded for this clonotype. The chain is built from TRBV28 and TRBJ1-6, with a tentative D call TRBD1 (6 bases). Germline CDR1 reads MDHEN; CDR2 reads SYDVKM. Trimming shortened V by 7 bases and J by 7 bases, and 14 bases separated the two germline ends. This CDR3 has 14 amino acids. CDR3 DNA: TGTGCCAGCACCAGAGGGACAAGCAATTCACCCCTCCACTTT. Amino acid sequence: CASTRGTSNSPLHF.

This clonotype was seen many times. The V call is TRBV3-1, the J call TRBJ2-2; the match to TRBD2 covers 7 bases. The length of the CDR3 is 15 residues. V shed 4 bases, J shed 4 bases, and the junction held 6 bases outside the gene matches. Germline loops: CDR1 LGHDT, CDR2 YNNKEL (reference sequence). In DNA, the CDR3 is TGTGCCAGCAGCCCTCCCGGGGGGAGCACCGGGGAGCTGTTTTTT. Its translation is CASSPPGGSTGELFF.

The J gene is TRBJ2-2, the V gene TRBV19; weak D call: TRBD2 (7 bases). The CDR3 covers 17 residues. Germline values: CDR1 LNHDA, CDR2 SQIVND (reference sequence). V lost 3 bases to trimming and J lost 5 bases, with 19 bases between them. CDR3 region: CASSMRRGGLVTGELFF. The CDR3, as DNA: TGTGCCAGTAGTATGAGGAGGGGGGGCCTGGTTACCGGGGAGCTGTTTTTT.

The rearrangement joins TRBV11-1 to TRBJ1-6, with TRBD1 as a possible D gene (5 bases). The V and J ends lost 5 bases and 9 bases respectively, with 14 bases between them. This CDR3 comprises 14 residues. CDR1 is SGHAT, CDR2 FQDESV, per germline (reference sequence). DNA for the CDR3: TGTGCCAGCAGCCCAGCCGGGGGGAGTTCACCCCTCCACTTT. It translates to CASSPAGGSSPLHF.

This clonotype has at least ten counts. This sequence joins TRBV9 and TRBJ2-3; 9 bases line up with TRBD2. In germline, CDR1 is SGDLS, CDR2 YYNGEE. The CDR3 contains 14 residues. V lost 5 bases and J lost 3; bases outside the gene matches: 4. The CDR3 reads CASSSGGRTDTQYF. The CDR3 DNA reads TGTGCCAGCAGTAGCGGGGGACGTACAGATACGCAGTATTTT.

This chain uses TRBV19 with TRBJ1-2, with TRBD1 matching 10 bases. Germline-derived CDR1 and CDR2 are LNHDA and SQIVND (reference sequence). This CDR3 is 15 amino acids long. The junction had 5 bases not matched to a gene; V was cut back by 4 bases and J by 3 bases. The CDR3 nucleotides read TGTGCCAGTAGTAGCTGGGACAGGGGTTACTATGGCTACACCTTC. It yields the protein CASSSWDRGYYGYTF.

This clonotype was detected only a few times. The chain couples TRBV4-1 to TRBJ2-1; possibly TRBD2 for D (7 bases). Trimming pared 1 base from V and 6 bases from J, leaving 31 bases between. The germline V gene encodes CDR1 MGHRA and CDR2 YSYEKL. The CDR3 has 21 residues. CDR3 DNA: TGCGCCAGCAGCCAAGTAAGGAGGACAGATCTCCTCACTCCGGGAGGCAATGAGCAGTTCTTC. Translation: CASSQVRRTDLLTPGGNEQFF.

This clonotype occurred many times. This rearrangement joins TRBV12-3 or TRBV12-4 to TRBJ2-7, with 10 nucleotides matching TRBD1. J gave up 0 bases and V 5 bases, and 4 bases lay outside the gene matches. The CDR3 is 15 residues long. CDR3 in amino acids: CASSQGQGDSYEQYF. For the CDR3, the DNA is TGTGCCAGCAGTCAAGGACAGGGGGACTCCTACGAGCAGTACTTC.

The rearrangement joins TRBV2 to TRBJ1-2, with D tentatively TRBD1 (5 bases). Germline assignment: CDR1 SNHLY and CDR2 FYNNEI. CDR3 size: 11 residues. Trimming removed 11 bases at V and 7 bases at J, with 14 bases between. DNA of the CDR3: TGTGCCTGCGGGGGGTTCGCTGGCTACACCTTC. Its translation: CACGGFAGYTF.

This clonotype has ten or more counts. The J gene is TRBJ2-6, the V gene TRBV5-1; tentative D call: TRBD1 (6 bases). Germline CDR1 SGHRS, CDR2 YFSETQ. V was pared by 4 bases and J by 0 bases, with 11 bases between. This CDR3 has 16 residues. CDR3 nucleotide sequence: TGCGCCAGCAGCCTACAGGGAAGCTCTGGGGCCAACGTCCTGACTTTC. Translating it yields CASSLQGSSGANVLTF.

The CDR3 loop is CATSDPQGASNEQFF. As DNA, the CDR3 is TGTGCCACCAGTGACCCACAGGGGGCAAGCAATGAGCAGTTCTTC. The genes are TRBV24-1 and TRBJ2-1, with 9 nucleotides matching TRBD1. The CDR3 is 15 residues long. The junction had 6 bases not matched to a gene; V was cut back by 4 bases and J by 6 bases. Germline CDR1 is KGHDR and CDR2 is SFDVKD.

The V call is TRBV29-1, the J call TRBJ1-2, with 7 bases matching TRBD1. Germline V gene lookup returns CDR1 SQVTM and CDR2 ANQGSEA. The CDR3 is 14 residues long. With 6 bases clipped from V and 3 bases from J, the junction kept 10 bases outside the gene matches. CDR3 in DNA: TGCAGCGTGAACCGGGACAGTCTTGACTATGGCTACACCTTC. Protein: CSVNRDSLDYGYTF.

This clonotype was picked up many times. This sequence joins TRBV7-2 and TRBJ1-6; 9 nucleotides match TRBD1. J lost 5 bases, V lost 5 bases, and 4 bases had no gene match. CDR1 is SGHTA and CDR2 is FQGNSA in the germline V gene. The CDR3 sequence is 15 residues long. CDR3 nucleotides: TGTGCCAGCAGCCTTCGGACAGGGGATAATTCACCCCTCCACTTT. Its protein product is CASSLRTGDNSPLHF.

This clonotype was recorded many times. The rearrangement uses TRBV7-2 and TRBJ2-5; 7 nucleotides agree with TRBD2. With 3 bases clipped from V and 2 bases from J, the junction kept 6 bases outside the gene matches. Germline CDR1 SGHTA, CDR2 FQGNSA. This CDR3 comprises 15 residues. CDR3 coding DNA: TGTGCCAGCAGCTTGAGGGGAGGGGATCAAGAGACCCAGTACTTC. Translating it yields CASSLRGGDQETQYF.

In this sample, this clonotype turned up many times. The chain links TRBV28 to TRBJ1-2; 7 bases map to TRBD1. Looked up from germline, CDR1 is MDHEN and CDR2 is SYDVKM. The CDR3 is made up of 17 amino acids. V dropped 3 bases and J dropped 4; count of bases not matched to a gene: 14. CDR3 DNA: TGTGCCAGCAGTTTCCGACGAGGACAGGTGGCTTTCTATGGCTACACCTTC. Protein product: CASSFRRGQVAFYGYTF.

The chain combines TRBV4-2 with TRBJ1-6; D remains ambiguous. CDR1 is LGHNA and CDR2 is YNFKEQ in the germline V gene. With 0 bases removed from V and 7 bases from J, the gap between germline ends came to 16 bases. CDR3 length: 17 amino acids. CDR3 region: CASSQDVAGIGNSPLHF. Here the CDR3 DNA reads TGTGCCAGCAGCCAAGATGTCGCGGGTATAGGGAATTCACCCCTCCACTTT.

This clonotype was observed at least ten times. The gene calls are TRBV12-3 or TRBV12-4 and TRBJ1-5, with 10 bases lining up with TRBD1. Trimming cost V 5 bases and J 4 bases; bases outside gene matches: 11. The CDR3 has 17 amino acids. The CDR3 protein is CASSRAPGTGENQPQHF. DNA for the CDR3: TGTGCCAGCAGTCGAGCCCCTGGGACAGGGGAGAATCAGCCCCAGCATTTT.

This clonotype has a count of ten or more. The rearrangement joins TRBV5-1 to TRBJ1-4, with D possibly matching TRBD1 (5 bases). This CDR3 spans 14 amino acids. Trimming shortened V by 1 base and J by 4 bases, and 8 bases separated the two germline ends. Germline-derived CDR1 and CDR2 are SGHRS and YFSETQ. The CDR3 loop reads CASSLKGSNEKLFF. For the CDR3, the DNA is TGCGCCAGCAGCTTGAAGGGGAGTAATGAAAAACTGTTTTTT.

V usage is TRBV6-2 or TRBV6-3 and J usage is TRBJ2-2; TRBD2 might be the D (5 bases). Germline values: CDR1 MNHEY, CDR2 SVGEGT. V was clipped by 7 bases and J by 7 bases, with 13 bases between them. CDR3 length: 13 residues. The CDR3 nucleotides are TGTGCCAGCAACGGACTTGCGCGCGGGGAGCTGTTTTTT. Residues: CASNGLARGELFF.

In its sample, this clonotype was seen once. The V and J genes are TRBV5-1 and TRBJ2-3; TRBD2 agrees at 8 bases. Germline V gene sequence: CDR1 SGHRS, CDR2 YFSETQ. The V gene end was trimmed by 4 bases and the J gene end by 2 bases; junction bases not matched to a gene: 9. This CDR3 contains 16 residues. CDR3: CASSPRLAGATDTQYF. For the CDR3, the DNA is TGCGCCAGCAGCCCAAGGCTAGCGGGCGCCACAGATACGCAGTATTTT.

In regard to this clonotype: A read error is likely, as this CDR3 ends without the conserved phenylalanine or tryptophan. The genes are TRBV2 and TRBJ1-6; a weak D match, TRBD1 (5 bases). Germline CDR1 SNHLY, CDR2 FYNNEI. V lost 7 bases and J 9 bases, leaving 22 bases between the germline ends. The CDR3 is made up of 16 amino acids. For the CDR3, the DNA is TGTGCCAGCACCCGGGGGAGGAGGGAGGCGGTTTCACCCCTCCACCTT. As protein: CASTRGRREAVSPLHL.

The chain has TRBV15 and TRBJ2-5; no definite D call. V dropped 8 bases and J dropped 1 base, with 8 bases sitting between them. CDR3 size: 12 residues. CDR1 and CDR2 (germline): LNHNV, YYDKDF (reference sequence). In DNA, the CDR3 is TGTGCCACCTTCGTTAGCCAAGAGACCCAGTACTTC. Encoded protein: CATFVSQETQYF.

The genes are TRBV24-1 and TRBJ2-5, with 8 bases lining up with TRBD1. The CDR3 is 13 amino acids. CDR1 is KGHDR, CDR2 SFDVKD, per germline. After removal of 6 bases from V and 5 bases from J, the junction contained 4 bases not matched to a gene. CDR3 nucleotide sequence: TGTGCCACCAGTCAGACAGGGGATGAGACCCAGTACTTC. This sequence encodes CATSQTGDETQYF.